Given below is one T cell receptor beta chain in context. Its antigen is currently not known. No base qualities exist here, and no much larger clone lies one base off it. TCR beta VDJ combination and CDR3 sequence profiling used genomic DNA as the template. An Illumina HiSeq 2000 was the platform used for TCR repertoire sequencing. On the authors' methods: Repertoires were assessed using TRBV/TRBJ rearrangement plots, CDR3 size and DJ length profiles, and Simpson's diversity index. The most abundant DNA sequence in the deep sequencing data was taken as the immunodominant clone. CDR3 amino acid sequences were checked for sharing between subjects and were compared against published repertoires and the VDJdb database. TCRdb redid the processing of the public reads, applying fastp at Q25 and MiXCR, and retained in-frame beta chains. Every CDR3 protein is listed once, alongside the most common genes and DNA of its rows. The V and J calls and clone size are TCRdb's, not the authors'. This sample is represented by a few hundred thousand distinct CDR3 sequences; 82% of them were singletons. The ten largest clones represent over 35% of the sample.

Expansion of CD8+CD57+ cells had been shown by flow cytometry in the patients chosen for sequencing. All patients had severe acquired aplastic anemia diagnosed by International Study of Aplastic Anemia and Agranulocytosis and Camitta criteria. No patient had received any therapy when blood was sampled. In this study, sorted CD4+ and CD8+ T cells from the blood of healthy subjects and of severe aplastic anemia patients had their TCR repertoires deep-sequenced. In the USA, patient enrollment took place under clinicaltrials.gov protocols 00001620, 01623167, 00001397, 00071045, 00081523 and 00961064. Ficoll-Paque density gradient centrifugation was used to isolate peripheral blood mononuclear cells. Before DNA extraction, CD4+ and CD8+ T cells were sorted with FACS or magnetic beads. Including cysteine and phenylalanine, the CDR3 has 14 amino acids. The DNA shown is the 42-base CDR3, in frame from base 1. According to the germline V gene (reference sequence), CDR1 reads SEHNR and CDR2 reads FQNEAQ. Trimmed from V: 2 bases; trimmed from J: 15 bases; junction bases lacking a gene match: 14.

These data originate in a study of CD8+CD57+ T cells in acquired aplastic anemia (dated by TCRdb to 2017 to 2018). Background on the whole study: On average, sorted CD4+ and CD8+ cells yielded 3.2 ug of extracted DNA, with a range of 0.2 to 27.4 ug. CD8+CD57+ expansion was defined as frequency above the mean frequency observed in healthy subjects.

General findings and caveats noted by the study authors: Roughly 30 CD8+ CDR3 sequences were shared between patients and controls but appeared highly expressed in patients and within their immunodominant clones. CD8+ Simpson's diversity did not differ significantly between patients and healthy controls (P=0.060).

This sequence originates from a human donor with aplastic anemia. The rearrangement joined TRBV7-9 to TRBJ2-3, with 7 junctional bases fitting TRBD2. The material sequenced was sorted CD4+, CD8+, or CD8+CD57+ T cells (not recorded which) from PBMCs. The DNA sequence follows: TGTGCCAGCAGCTTACCGGGAGGTCCGGATACCGATTATTTT. This yields the protein CASSLPGGPDTDYF.